The entry that follows covers one T cell receptor (beta chain) sequence. Recruited during active infection, patients (from Seattle) were subsequently followed longitudinally. This specimen belongs to a study of blood T cell repertoires in COVID-19. Study background: T cells, B-cell-depleted T cells, or PBMCs provided the cDNA or gDNA that served as material.

As processed by the authors: Reference gene primer amplification in the assay estimated nucleated cell counts. Sequencing used immunoSEQ multiplex PCR; TCRdb keeps in-frame clones, though not all of them. The V and J calls and clone size are taken from that table; D and trimming were inferred from the DNA. Counted here are around 310,000 clones, almost 90% occurring once; the ten biggest clones make up 1%. Source material: peripheral blood. The receptor's source is a woman in her thirties or forties with COVID-19, enrolled during active disease.

The CDR3: CASSSEDKRSGQYF. CDR3 nucleotide sequence: TGTGCCAGCAGTTCCGAAGATAAACGCAGTGGGCAGTACTTC. The chain is built from TRBV6-5 and TRBJ2-7; D gene ambiguous. CDR3 length equals 14 residues. V was pared by 4 bases and J by 9 bases, with 19 bases between. Looked up from germline, CDR1 is MNHEY and CDR2 is SVGAGI.